This is a list of T cell receptor beta chains from one sample in a study of T cell responses to AZD1222 COVID-19 vaccine. Generated by immunoSEQ multiplex PCR, the TCRdb table keeps only in-frame clones and is missing some. Of fewer than 120,000 clones detected, over 90% appear once; the ten largest clones hold 2.5% to 3%. The specimen was peripheral blood, collected 28 days after the second AZD1222 dose. Every receptor here comes from an adult who received the AZD1222 COVID-19 vaccine. CDR3s include the opening cysteine and the closing phenylalanine or tryptophan. The D gene is left open where the match is weak. Rows may omit the clone size; those that give it use once, few, many or a size class.

v_gene: TRBV10-3
d_gene: TRBD1
j_gene: TRBJ2-1
abundance: once
CDR3aa: CAISTDRDRDTNEQFF
CDR3nt: TGTGCCATCAGTACAGACCGGGACAGGGATACCAATGAGCAGTTCTTC

v_gene: TRBV5-1
d_gene: .
j_gene: TRBJ1-1
abundance: few
CDR3aa: CASRAGQMNTEAFF
CDR3nt: TGCGCCAGCAGGGCTGGACAGATGAACACTGAAGCTTTCTTT

v_gene: TRBV25-1
d_gene: .
j_gene: TRBJ1-1
abundance: .
CDR3aa: CASSADTEAFF
CDR3nt: TGTGCCAGCAGTGCAGACACTGAAGCTTTCTTT

v_gene: TRBV10-2
d_gene: .
j_gene: TRBJ1-1
abundance: once
CDR3aa: CASSESGGSFF
CDR3nt: TGCGCCAGCAGTGAGTCGGGGGGTAGCTTCTTT

v_gene: TRBV2
d_gene: TRBD1
j_gene: TRBJ1-1
abundance: .
CDR3aa: CASSRRGLATEAFF
CDR3nt: TGTGCCAGCAGCCGCAGGGGGCTGGCGACTGAAGCTTTCTTT

v_gene: TRBV5-4
d_gene: .
j_gene: TRBJ1-6
abundance: .
CDR3aa: CASSLINRGGNSPLHF
CDR3nt: TGTGCCAGCAGCTTAATAAACCGGGGAGGTAATTCACCCCTCCACTTT

v_gene: TRBV12-3/TRBV12-4
d_gene: .
j_gene: TRBJ1-5
abundance: .
CDR3aa: CASSLLRGQPQHF
CDR3nt: TGTGCCAGCAGTTTACTACGAGGGCAGCCCCAGCATTTT

v_gene: TRBV18
d_gene: .
j_gene: TRBJ1-5
abundance: .
CDR3aa: CASSQGVSSNQPQHF
CDR3nt: TGTGCCAGCTCACAGGGAGTCTCTAGCAATCAGCCCCAGCATTTT

v_gene: TRBV3-1/TRBV3-2
d_gene: .
j_gene: TRBJ1-5
abundance: .
CDR3aa: CASSGDPSVPQHF
CDR3nt: TGTGCCAGCAGTGGAGACCCATCTGTGCCCCAGCATTTT

v_gene: TRBV3-1/TRBV3-2
d_gene: .
j_gene: TRBJ2-7
abundance: .
CDR3aa: CASSQVGGEQYF
CDR3nt: TGTGCCAGCAGCCAAGTTGGCGGAGAGCAGTACTTC

v_gene: TRBV18
d_gene: TRBD1
j_gene: TRBJ1-1
abundance: once
CDR3aa: CASSRDREVAEAFF
CDR3nt: TGTGCCAGCTCCCGGGACAGGGAAGTGGCTGAAGCTTTCTTT

v_gene: TRBV18
d_gene: TRBD1
j_gene: TRBJ1-6
abundance: .
CDR3aa: CASSPGGTENSPLHF
CDR3nt: TGTGCCAGCTCACCAGGGGGGACAGAAAATTCACCCCTCCACTTT